Shown below are 9 T cell receptor beta chains from a single sample sequenced in a study of T cells in Graves' hyperthyroidism and ophthalmopathy. Researchers amplified the TCR beta CDR3 regions from RNA transcripts. Using the HTBI primer set, a first-round RT-PCR was run on the TCR CDR3. One entry per CDR3 protein, called by TCRdb with MiXCR from the multiplex PCR reads. The sample carries roughly 400,000 distinct CDR3 sequences, roughly an eighth recorded once. The sample was blood. The receptors derive from a man aged 50 or older with Graves' ophthalmopathy.

This clonotype was found many times. The chain combines TRBV5-1 with TRBJ2-7, with D possibly being TRBD1 or TRBD2 (5 bases each). V was clipped by 1 base and J by 4 bases, with 18 bases between them. This CDR3 contains 16 residues. Germline V gene data show CDR1 as SGHRS and CDR2 as YFSETQ. CDR3 nucleotide sequence: TGCGCCAGCAGCTTGCTCTCCGGGACCGCAGGTTACGAGCAGTACTTC. It is translated as CASSLLSGTAGYEQYF. Full variable domain (outside the CDR3, taken from reference TRBV5-1 and TRBJ2-7): KAGVTQTPRYLIKTRGQQVTLSCSPISGHRSVSWYQQTPGQGLQFLFEYFSETQRNKGNFPGRFSGRQFSNSRSEMNVSTLELGDSALYLCASSLLSGTAGYEQYFGPGTRLTVT.

This clonotype was detected ten times or more. The chain couples TRBV5-1 to TRBJ2-2; 10 bases match TRBD2. This CDR3 contains 15 residues. Germline trimming cut 4 bases from V and 2 bases from J; bases unmatched to any gene: 2. Germline CDR1 is SGHRS and CDR2 is YFSETQ. In nucleotides, the CDR3 is TGCGCCAGCAGCCCTAGCGGGAGTAACACCGGGGAGCTGTTTTTT. Encoded protein: CASSPSGSNTGELFF. Together with reference TRBV5-1 and TRBJ2-2, the CDR3 gives the full variable domain: KAGVTQTPRYLIKTRGQQVTLSCSPISGHRSVSWYQQTPGQGLQFLFEYFSETQRNKGNFPGRFSGRQFSNSRSEMNVSTLELGDSALYLCASSPSGSNTGELFFGEGSRLTVL.

This clonotype was seen only a few times. Germline is not matched at one junction end, which may reflect a read error. The chain couples TRBV20-1 to TRBJ1-3; D might be TRBD1 (5 bases). The V gene's germline CDR1 is DFQATT and CDR2 SNEGSKA (reference sequence). The CDR3 is 9 residues long. CDR3 loop: CSVRTRHDF. The CDR3 nucleotides read TGCAGTGTTCGGACAAGGCACGATTTT.

The chain carries TRBV4-1 and TRBJ2-2; D is unresolved. There are 12 residues in the CDR3. Trimming left V 1 base short and J 7 bases short, with 4 bases between. Germline V CDR1 and CDR2: MGHRA, YSYEKL. DNA for the CDR3: TGCGCCAGCAGCCAAGGGATCGGGGAGCTGTTTTTT. Residues: CASSQGIGELFF.

About this clonotype: A much larger clone is a single base away; this may be a read error. The chain couples TRBV12-3 or TRBV12-4 to TRBJ2-2; D unresolved. Trimming removed 7 bases at V and 3 bases at J, with 12 bases between. The CDR3 contains 14 residues. Here the CDR3 reads CASIPGPYTGELFF. The CDR3 nucleotides are TGTGCCAGCATACCCGGGCCTTACACCGGGGAGCTGTTTTTT.

This chain joins TRBV19 and TRBJ2-7; D call uncertain. Trimming pared 0 bases from V and 2 bases from J, leaving 14 bases between. This CDR3 has 16 residues. The germline V gene encodes CDR1 LNHDA and CDR2 SQIVND (reference sequence). The CDR3 nucleotides are TGTGCCAGTAGTATAGATCCGGCGCGAACCGCCTACGAGCAGTACTTC. Its translation is CASSIDPARTAYEQYF.

This clonotype was picked up many times. The chain has TRBV24-1 and TRBJ2-1, with TRBD2 identical over 8 bases. The germline V gene encodes CDR1 KGHDR and CDR2 SFDVKD. V lost 5 bases, J lost 5 bases, and 7 bases stayed unmatched. This CDR3 has 15 residues. In DNA, the CDR3 is TGTGCCACCAGTGTCGGTAGCGGGACAAACAATGAGCAGTTCTTC. Protein sequence: CATSVGSGTNNEQFF.

This clonotype appeared many times. The rearrangement links TRBV6-5 to TRBJ2-3; 9 bases align to TRBD2. V shed 0 bases and J 6 bases; nucleotides not matched to a gene: 1. This CDR3 is built from 14 residues. Germline assignment: CDR1 MNHEY and CDR2 SVGAGI. The CDR3 DNA reads as TGTGCCAGCAGTTACTCCCTAGCGGGGGATACGCAGTATTTT. It yields the protein CASSYSLAGDTQYF.

This clonotype was found a few times. The chain carries TRBV13 and TRBJ2-3, with D hard to call. With 2 bases removed from V and 2 bases from J, the gap between germline ends came to 8 bases. The CDR3 extends over 14 amino acids. In germline, CDR1 is PRHDT, CDR2 FYEKMQ (reference sequence). CDR3 nucleotide sequence: TGTGCCAGCAGCTTAAAAGGGTTCACAGATACGCAGTATTTT. Its protein is CASSLKGFTDTQYF. The full variable domain, completed using reference TRBV13 and TRBJ2-3, is AAGVIQSPRHLIKEKRETATLKCYPIPRHDTVYWYQQGPGQDPQFLISFYEKMQSDKGSIPDRFSAQQFSDYHSELNMSSLELGDSALYFCASSLKGFTDTQYFGPGTRLTVL.